The 20 T cell receptor beta chains below were found in one sample sequenced in a study of spatial heterogeneity in lung cancer. TCRdb analysed the 5' RACE reads with MiXCR anew, one entry per CDR3 protein. The data show some 83,000 distinct CDR3 sequences, under 8.5% seen once. Time point specified: sample taken at primary tumor resection. The sample in question was PBMCs, obtained at surgery. The origin of the receptors is a male donor with early-stage non-small cell lung cancer.

The rearrangement uses TRBV5-1 and TRBJ1-2; the D is unclear. The CDR3 is 14 residues long. Deletions cut 0 bases from V and 0 bases from J, with 6 bases between. The germline V gene has CDR1 SGHRS and CDR2 YFSETQ. CDR3 DNA: TGCGCCAGCAGCTTGGAGGGAACTAACTATGGCTACACCTTC. Translation gives CASSLEGTNYGYTF. Full variable domain (remainder filled in from reference TRBV5-1 and TRBJ1-2): KAGVTQTPRYLIKTRGQQVTLSCSPISGHRSVSWYQQTPGQGLQFLFEYFSETQRNKGNFPGRFSGRQFSNSRSEMNVSTLELGDSALYLCASSLEGTNYGYTFGSGTRLTVV.

This clonotype was found many times. The genes are TRBV6-1 and TRBJ2-1; D is uncertain. V lost 6 bases, J lost 8 bases, and 11 bases lay in between. CDR3 length equals 12 residues. Germline values: CDR1 MNHNS, CDR2 SASEGT. The DNA for the CDR3 is TGTGCCAGCAGGATTGCATTACATGAGCAGTTCTTC. The encoded protein is CASRIALHEQFF.

This chain joins TRBV6-5 and TRBJ1-4; 12 bases align to TRBD1. CDR3 length equals 15 residues. V lost 6 bases, J lost 4 bases, and 3 bases stayed unmatched. Germline CDR1 and CDR2: MNHEY and SVGAGI. CDR3 loop: CASRGQGALNEKLFF. The DNA of the CDR3 is TGTGCCAGCAGGGGACAGGGGGCCCTTAATGAAAAACTGTTTTTT.

This clonotype was observed many times. The chain combines TRBV5-1 with TRBJ2-1; 13 nucleotides align to TRBD2. Germline CDR1 SGHRS, CDR2 YFSETQ. CDR3 length: 14 amino acids. J was trimmed by 8 bases and V by 6 bases; bases with no gene match: 5. CDR3 coding DNA: TGCGCCAGCACCCGGACTAGCGGGAGCCATGAGCAGTTCTTC. The encoded protein is CASTRTSGSHEQFF.

This sequence joins TRBV6-6 and TRBJ2-1; 8 bases match TRBD2. This CDR3 has 16 amino acids. Germline-derived CDR1 and CDR2 are MNHNY and SVGAGI (reference sequence). V lost 5 bases, J lost 3 bases, and 9 bases stayed unmatched. The CDR3 sequence is CASSTSGGQVYNEQFF. The CDR3 nucleotides read TGTGCCAGCAGTACAAGCGGGGGTCAGGTCTACAATGAGCAGTTCTTC.

The chain has TRBV12-3 or TRBV12-4 and TRBJ2-5; possibly TRBD1 or TRBD2 for D (5 bases each). The CDR3 loop spans 13 amino acids. V was cut by 4 bases and J by 4 bases, with 10 bases left in between. CDR3 sequence: CASSYRDPETQYF. The CDR3 nucleotides read TGTGCCAGCAGTTATAGGGACCCAGAGACCCAGTACTTC.

This clonotype has a handful of counts. V gene TRBV5-1 combines with J gene TRBJ1-1, with D maybe TRBD1 (6 bases). V was pared by 0 bases and J by 1 base, with 10 bases between. This CDR3 contains 15 residues. Germline V gives CDR1 SGHRS, CDR2 YFSETQ. CDR3 nucleotide sequence: TGCGCCAGCAGCTTGGCCGGGGGCAGGAACACTGAAGCTTTCTTT. It encodes CASSLAGGRNTEAFF.

This clonotype was observed at least ten times. This rearrangement joins TRBV7-9 to TRBJ2-7; D is unclear. The CDR3 length is 15 residues. Germline-derived CDR1 and CDR2 are SEHNR and FQNEAQ (reference sequence). V was cut by 4 bases and J by 2 bases, with 15 bases left in between. CDR3 sequence: CASSSWVAQTYEQYF. The CDR3 DNA reads as TGTGCCAGCAGCTCCTGGGTAGCCCAGACCTACGAGCAGTACTTC.

The table lists this clonotype with a few counts. This chain connects TRBV6-2 or TRBV6-3 to TRBJ2-1; TRBD1 aligns across 10 bases. The CDR3 covers 15 residues. Germline CDR1 is MNHEY and CDR2 is SVGEGT. The V segment lost 5 bases and the J segment 5 bases; nucleotides outside the gene matches: 6. CDR3 bases: TGTGCCAGCAGTCACCCGGGACAGGGGAACAATGAGCAGTTCTTC. It specifies CASSHPGQGNNEQFF.

This clonotype was seen repeatedly, ten times or more. The chain couples TRBV7-2 to TRBJ1-5; D remains ambiguous. V was cut by 6 bases and J by 1 base, with 7 bases left in between. The CDR3 loop spans 13 amino acids. Germline CDR1 reads SGHTA; CDR2 reads FQGNSA. The DNA of the CDR3 is TGTGCCAGCAGTCTGCAAAGCAATCAGCCCCAGCATTTT. Protein: CASSLQSNQPQHF.

This clonotype occurred many times. The CDR3 sequence is CASSIGQNTEAFF. The CDR3 DNA reads TGCGCCAGCAGCATCGGACAGAACACTGAAGCTTTCTTT. The chain couples TRBV5-1 to TRBJ1-1; tentative D call: TRBD1 (5 bases). Germline assignment: CDR1 SGHRS and CDR2 YFSETQ. The ends were cut back, 4 bases at V and 1 base at J, with 8 bases in the middle. The CDR3 contains 13 residues.

V and J are TRBV7-2 and TRBJ2-7, with 11 bases that match TRBD2. The CDR3 consists of 14 residues. Per germline, CDR1 SGHTA and CDR2 FQGNSA. The junction had 2 bases not matched to a gene; V was cut back by 4 bases and J by 3 bases. The CDR3 sequence is CASSSTSGSYEQYF. As DNA, the CDR3 is TGTGCCAGCAGCTCCACTAGCGGGAGCTACGAGCAGTACTTC.

In this sample, this clonotype turned up a few times. J is TRBJ1-1 and V is TRBV20-1, with D perhaps matching TRBD1 (5 bases). Germline-derived CDR1 and CDR2 are DFQATT and SNEGSKA (reference sequence). Trimming took 0 bases from V and 10 from J, leaving 12 bases between them. This CDR3 is built from 12 residues. DNA for the CDR3: TGCAGTGCTAGAGATTTGGCAGGGCGAGCTTTCTTT. Translating it yields CSARDLAGRAFF.

This clonotype has more than one count but fewer than ten. This chain joins TRBV20-1 and TRBJ1-5, with 8 bases matching TRBD1. CDR1 and CDR2 (germline): DFQATT, SNEGSKA (reference sequence). The CDR3 spans 14 residues. J was trimmed by 5 bases and V by 5 bases; bases with no gene match: 8. The CDR3 DNA reads TGCAGTGCTGGGACAGGCGCACCGTATCAGCCCCAGCATTTT. This sequence encodes CSAGTGAPYQPQHF.

This clonotype was detected ten times or more. The chain links TRBV10-3 to TRBJ2-3; D not resolved. The V gene's germline CDR1 is ENHRY and CDR2 SYGVKD. Trimming removed 2 bases at V and 7 bases at J, with 4 bases between. The CDR3 extends over 11 amino acids. The CDR3 bases are TGTGCCATCAGTGAGATGAATACGCAGTATTTT. Protein sequence: CAISEMNTQYF.

In its sample, this clonotype was seen a few times. This chain uses TRBV5-8 with TRBJ2-7; D possibly corresponds to TRBD2 (6 bases). The CDR3 is made up of 13 amino acids. Germline CDR1 SGHTS, CDR2 YDEGEE. Trimming removed 2 bases at V and 3 bases at J, with 9 bases between. The CDR3 here is CASSFPEGYEQYF. DNA for the CDR3: TGTGCCAGCAGCTTTCCGGAGGGCTACGAGCAGTACTTC.

At least ten counts were recorded for this clonotype. The chain joins TRBV11-2 to TRBJ2-7; possibly TRBD1 for D (5 bases). Germline V lookup: CDR1 SGHAT, CDR2 FQNNGV. Between the trimmed V and J ends, which lost 3 bases and 5 bases, there was a span of 17 bases. This CDR3 is built from 15 residues. The CDR3 spells CASSFSYRTLDEQYF. CDR3 DNA: TGTGCCAGCAGCTTCTCTTACAGGACCCTGGACGAGCAGTACTTC.

This clonotype has a handful of counts. This sequence joins TRBV2 and TRBJ1-5, with 7 bases lining up with TRBD1. The CDR3 runs 15 residues. The ends lost 6 bases at V and 1 base at J; junction bases unmatched: 6. The germline gives CDR1 SNHLY, CDR2 FYNNEI. CDR3 amino acids: CASRMGQSSNQPQHF. In DNA, the CDR3 is TGTGCCAGCAGGATGGGACAGTCAAGCAATCAGCCCCAGCATTTT.

This clonotype was found a few times. The chain recombines TRBV14 with TRBJ2-3, with 7 bases lining up with TRBD1. V dropped 1 base and J dropped 5; count of bases not matched to a gene: 3. The germline V gene has CDR1 SGHDN and CDR2 FVKESK. The CDR3 is 14 residues long. The CDR3 sequence: CASSQGSGGDTQYF. The CDR3, as DNA: TGTGCCAGCAGCCAAGGGTCAGGGGGAGATACGCAGTATTTT. Looking up the rest from reference TRBV14 and TRBJ2-3 gives the full variable domain: EAGVTQFPSHSVIEKGQTVTLRCDPISGHDNLYWYRRVMGKEIKFLLHFVKESKQDESGMPNNRFLAERTGGTYSTLKVQPAELEDSGVYFCASSQGSGGDTQYFGPGTRLTVL.

This clonotype has at least ten counts. This chain links TRBV7-9 with TRBJ2-1; unclear D gene. CDR1 is SEHNR, CDR2 FQNEAQ, per germline (reference sequence). Trimming removed 1 base from V and 10 bases from J, with 11 bases in between. CDR3 length: 13 residues. The CDR3 bases are TGTGCCAGCAGCTTAGGAAGCTCGAGGGAGCAGTTCTTC. This sequence encodes CASSLGSSREQFF.